A selection of T cell receptor beta chains follows, all from one sample in a study of T cells in localized non-small cell lung cancer. Here immunoSEQ multiplex PCR was the method, and the copy in TCRdb shows in-frame clones only, minus some. Of about 24,000 clones detected, 92% appear once; the ten largest clones hold approximately 16%. Source: peripheral blood, taken before any cancer treatment. These receptors were taken from a man between 40 and 70 years old with stage III squamous cell lung carcinoma. Both conserved end residues are part of each CDR3. D genes are given only for firm matches. Where a row states a size, it is once, few, many or the class of an expanded clone; other rows omit it.

cdr3_nt,cdr3_aa,v_call,j_call,d_call,clone_size
TGCGCCAGCAGGGACGGGAGCTACGAGCAGTACTTC,CASRDGSYEQYF,TRBV4-1,TRBJ2-7,.,.
TGTGCCAGCAGTGAAGCAGAGGGATATAGCAATCAGCCCCAGCATTTT,CASSEAEGYSNQPQHF,TRBV6-1,TRBJ1-5,.,.
TGTGCCAGTACCCATCGGGGACTAGCGGGTAACACCGGGGAGCTGTTTTTT,CASTHRGLAGNTGELFF,TRBV19,TRBJ2-2,TRBD2,.
TGTGCCAGTAGTATAGGAAAGGGGACAGTGAGCTCTGGGGCCAACGTCCTGACTTTC,CASSIGKGTVSSGANVLTF,TRBV19,TRBJ2-6,TRBD1,.
TGCGCCAGCAGCCAAGGGGTCCTCTACAATGAGCAGTTCTTC,CASSQGVLYNEQFF,TRBV4-3,TRBJ2-1,.,.
TGTGCCAGCTCACCACCCAGACTAGATACTGGCTACACCTTC,CASSPPRLDTGYTF,TRBV18,TRBJ1-2,.,once
TGTGCCAGCAGCCCGCCGGGACTCCGCAATGGGCAGTTCTTC,CASSPPGLRNGQFF,TRBV11-2,TRBJ2-1,.,.
TGCAGCGTCCGGGGGAGAAACACTGAAGCTTTCTTT,CSVRGRNTEAFF,TRBV29-1,TRBJ1-1,.,.
TGTGCCAGCAGACCAGGGGGGCTTAATTCACCCCTCCACTTT,CASRPGGLNSPLHF,TRBV27,TRBJ1-6,TRBD1,once
TGTGCCAGCAGCGTGGGACTGGAAAGCTCCTACAATGAGCAGTTCTTC,CASSVGLESSYNEQFF,TRBV9,TRBJ2-1,.,.
TGTGCCAGCAGTTTCGGGAATTCCTACAATGAGCAGTTCTTC,CASSFGNSYNEQFF,TRBV6-5,TRBJ2-1,.,.
TGCGCCAGCAGCTCGCAGGGGCCACCCTACGAGCAGTACTTC,CASSSQGPPYEQYF,TRBV5-1,TRBJ2-7,.,.
TGTGCCAGCAGCTTGCGACAGGGTGAGGATGAGCAGTTCTTC,CASSLRQGEDEQFF,TRBV5-4,TRBJ2-1,TRBD1,.
TGTGCCAGCAGCCCTTATCCGGACAGGTCTTCCTACGAGCAGTACTTC,CASSPYPDRSSYEQYF,TRBV7-3,TRBJ2-7,TRBD1,.
TGTGCCAGCTCACCAAGGCCGGGGGCCGAAAACATTCAGTACTTC,CASSPRPGAENIQYF,TRBV18,TRBJ2-4,.,.
TGTGCCAGCAGCCTGACGCCGGGCACCGGGGAGCTGTTTTTT,CASSLTPGTGELFF,TRBV6-4,TRBJ2-2,.,.